The following is a T cell receptor (beta chain) sequence with its context. Its antigen is unknown. This entry is derived from a study of shared clonotypes between healthy human individuals. V lost 3 bases to trimming and J lost 4 bases; unmatched junction nucleotides: 6. Germline V CDR1 and CDR2: GTSNPN, SVGIG (reference sequence). This CDR3 is built from 15 residues. Broader study findings: Rarefaction gave evidence that sorted-subset sequencing remained incomplete despite large depth. It was the non-shared clonotypes that had lower generation probabilities than clonotypes shared by all four donors. Measured sharing among donors was expected to vary with sequencing depth.

Each subset's genomic DNA was split evenly across several immunoSEQ plates. Clones were sequenced by immunoSEQ multiplex PCR, and TCRdb holds only the in-frame ones, with some missing. The profile shows 1.5 million to 2.5 million clones, about 95% of them singletons. CD45RO-negative cells were positively selected for CCR7, leaving out terminally differentiated effector memory CD45RA+ cells. The clonotype comes from a man aged 18 to 30 in good health. Sequencing was done on a sample of naive CD8+ T cells sorted from blood. The rearrangement links TRBV30 to TRBJ1-5; TRBD1 matches at 10 bases. As DNA, the CDR3 is TGTGCCTGGAGCGAAGGACAGGGGGGTAATCAGCCCCAGCATTTT. It is translated as CAWSEGQGGNQPQHF.